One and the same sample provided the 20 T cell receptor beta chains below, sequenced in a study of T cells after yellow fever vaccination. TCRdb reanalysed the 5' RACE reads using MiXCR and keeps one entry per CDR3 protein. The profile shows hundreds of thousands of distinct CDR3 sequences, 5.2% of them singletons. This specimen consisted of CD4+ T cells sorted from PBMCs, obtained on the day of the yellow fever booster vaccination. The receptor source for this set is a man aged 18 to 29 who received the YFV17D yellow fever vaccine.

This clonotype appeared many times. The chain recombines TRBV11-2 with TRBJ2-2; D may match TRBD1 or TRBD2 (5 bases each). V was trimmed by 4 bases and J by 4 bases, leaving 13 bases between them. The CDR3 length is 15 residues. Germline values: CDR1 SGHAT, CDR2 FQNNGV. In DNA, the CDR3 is TGTGCCAGCAGCTCCCGAGTGGGGACCACCGGGGAGCTGTTTTTT. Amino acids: CASSSRVGTTGELFF.

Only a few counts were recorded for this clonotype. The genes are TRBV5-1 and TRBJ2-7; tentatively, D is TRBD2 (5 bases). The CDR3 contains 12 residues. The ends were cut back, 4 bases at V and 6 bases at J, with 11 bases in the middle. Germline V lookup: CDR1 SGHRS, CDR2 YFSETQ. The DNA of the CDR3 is TGCGCCAGCAGCCCGGGGTTTGGCGAGCAGTACTTC. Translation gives CASSPGFGEQYF.

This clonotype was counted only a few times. CDR3 amino acids: CASSPLISRGETQYF. For the CDR3, the DNA is TGTGCCAGCAGCCCTCTGATCTCCAGGGGGGAGACCCAGTACTTC. The chain uses TRBV5-6 and TRBJ2-5, with 7 bases fitting TRBD1. J was trimmed by 5 bases and V by 4 bases; bases with no gene match: 11. This CDR3 region has 15 residues. The germline V gene has CDR1 SGHDT and CDR2 YYEEEE.

For the CDR3, the DNA is TGTGCCAGCAGTTTCCCTAGGGGGCAGGGCACTGAAGCTTTCTTT. Amino acids: CASSFPRGQGTEAFF. The chain employs TRBV28 and TRBJ1-1; 7 bases fit TRBD1. Trimming at V came to 3 bases and at J to 4 bases, leaving 8 bases not matched to a gene. CDR1 and CDR2 (germline): MDHEN, SYDVKM. The CDR3 has 15 residues.

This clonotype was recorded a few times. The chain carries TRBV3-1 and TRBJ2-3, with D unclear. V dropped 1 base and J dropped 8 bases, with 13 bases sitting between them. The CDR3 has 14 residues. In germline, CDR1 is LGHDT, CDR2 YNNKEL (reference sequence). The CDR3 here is CASSQAGSQFTQYF. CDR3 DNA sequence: TGTGCCAGCAGCCAAGCGGGTTCCCAGTTTACGCAGTATTTT.

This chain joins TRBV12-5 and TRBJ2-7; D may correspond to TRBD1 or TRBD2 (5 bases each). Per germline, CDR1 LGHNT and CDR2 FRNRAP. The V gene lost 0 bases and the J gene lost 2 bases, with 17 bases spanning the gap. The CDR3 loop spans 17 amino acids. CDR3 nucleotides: TGTGCTAGTGGTTTGGTACGATTGACAGCGGAACCCTACGAGCAGTACTTC. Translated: CASGLVRLTAEPYEQYF.

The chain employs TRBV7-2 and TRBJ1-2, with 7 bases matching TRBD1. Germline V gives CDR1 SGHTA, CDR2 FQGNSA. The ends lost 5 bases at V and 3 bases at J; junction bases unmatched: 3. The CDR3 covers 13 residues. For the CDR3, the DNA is TGTGCCAGCAGCCAGACAGGGTACTATGGCTACACCTTC. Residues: CASSQTGYYGYTF. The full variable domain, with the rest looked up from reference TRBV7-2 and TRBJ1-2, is GAGVSQSPSNKVTEKGKDVELRCDPISGHTALYWYRQSLGQGLEFLIYFQGNSAPDKSGLPSDRFSAERTGGSVSTLTIQRTQQEDSAVYLCASSQTGYYGYTFGSGTRLTVV.

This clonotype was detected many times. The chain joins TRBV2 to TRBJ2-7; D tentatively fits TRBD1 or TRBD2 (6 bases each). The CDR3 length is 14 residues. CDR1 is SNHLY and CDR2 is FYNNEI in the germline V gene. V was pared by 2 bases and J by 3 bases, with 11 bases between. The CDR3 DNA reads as TGTGCCAGCAGTGAACAGGGGACTCACTACGAGCAGTACTTC. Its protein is CASSEQGTHYEQYF. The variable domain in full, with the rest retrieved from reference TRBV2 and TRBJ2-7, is EPEVTQTPSHQVTQMGQEVILRCVPISNHLYFYWYRQILGQKVEFLVSFYNNEISEKSEIFDDQFSVERPDGSNFTLKIRSTKLEDSAMYFCASSEQGTHYEQYFGPGTRLTVT.

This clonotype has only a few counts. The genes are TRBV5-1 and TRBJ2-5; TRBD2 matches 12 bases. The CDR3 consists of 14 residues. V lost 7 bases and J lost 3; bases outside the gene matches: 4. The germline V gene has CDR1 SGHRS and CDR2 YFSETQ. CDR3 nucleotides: TGCGCCAGCGGCAGACTAGCGGGGGAAGAGACCCAGTACTTC. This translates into CASGRLAGEETQYF.

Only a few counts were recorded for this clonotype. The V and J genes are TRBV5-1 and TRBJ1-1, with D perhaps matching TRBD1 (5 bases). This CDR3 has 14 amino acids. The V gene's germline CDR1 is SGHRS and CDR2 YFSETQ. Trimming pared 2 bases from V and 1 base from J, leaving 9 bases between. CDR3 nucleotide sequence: TGCGCCAGCAGCTTTCAGACAGAGAACACTGAAGCTTTCTTT. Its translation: CASSFQTENTEAFF.

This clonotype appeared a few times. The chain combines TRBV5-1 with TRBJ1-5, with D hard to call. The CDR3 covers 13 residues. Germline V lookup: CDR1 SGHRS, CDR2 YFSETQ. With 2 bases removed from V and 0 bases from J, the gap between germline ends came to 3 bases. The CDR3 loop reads CASSFTSNQPQHF. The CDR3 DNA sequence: TGCGCCAGCAGCTTCACTAGCAATCAGCCCCAGCATTTT.

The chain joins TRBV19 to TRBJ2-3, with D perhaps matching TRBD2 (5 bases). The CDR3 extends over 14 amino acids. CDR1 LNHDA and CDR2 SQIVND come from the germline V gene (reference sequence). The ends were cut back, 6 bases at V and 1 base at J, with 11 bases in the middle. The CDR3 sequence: CASRFDSGTDTQYF. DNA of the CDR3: TGTGCCAGTAGGTTTGATAGCGGCACAGATACGCAGTATTTT. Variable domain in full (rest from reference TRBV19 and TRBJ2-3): DGGITQSPKYLFRKEGQNVTLSCEQNLNHDAMYWYRQDPGQGLRLIYYSQIVNDFQKGDIAEGYSVSREKKESFPLTVTSAQKNPTAFYLCASRFDSGTDTQYFGPGTRLTVL.

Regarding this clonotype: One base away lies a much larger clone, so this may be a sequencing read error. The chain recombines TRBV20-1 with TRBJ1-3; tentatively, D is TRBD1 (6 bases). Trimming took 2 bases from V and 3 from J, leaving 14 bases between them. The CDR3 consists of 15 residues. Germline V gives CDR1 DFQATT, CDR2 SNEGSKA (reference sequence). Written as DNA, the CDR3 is TGCAGTGCTAGACCCACAGGGTTATATGGAAACACCATATATTTT. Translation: CSARPTGLYGNTIYF.

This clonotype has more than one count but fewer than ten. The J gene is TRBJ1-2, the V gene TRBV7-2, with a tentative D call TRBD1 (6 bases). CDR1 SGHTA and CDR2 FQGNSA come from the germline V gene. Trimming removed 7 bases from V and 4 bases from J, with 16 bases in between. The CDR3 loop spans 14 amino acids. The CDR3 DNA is TGTGCCAGCACGTACCTCGACAGGTCCTATGGCTACACCTTC. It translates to CASTYLDRSYGYTF.

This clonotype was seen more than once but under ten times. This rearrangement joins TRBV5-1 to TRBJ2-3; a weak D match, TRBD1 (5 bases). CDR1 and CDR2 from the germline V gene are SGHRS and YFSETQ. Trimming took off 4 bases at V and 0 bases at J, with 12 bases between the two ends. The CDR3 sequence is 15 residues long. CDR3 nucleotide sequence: TGCGCCAGCAGCCCCTATGACAGCAGCACAGATACGCAGTATTTT. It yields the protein CASSPYDSSTDTQYF.

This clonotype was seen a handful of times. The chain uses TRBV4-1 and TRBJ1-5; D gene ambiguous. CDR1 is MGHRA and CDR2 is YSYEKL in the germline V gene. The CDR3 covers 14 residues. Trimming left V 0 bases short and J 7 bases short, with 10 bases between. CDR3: CASSQESLGQPQHF. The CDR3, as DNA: TGCGCCAGCAGCCAAGAATCGCTTGGCCAGCCCCAGCATTTT.

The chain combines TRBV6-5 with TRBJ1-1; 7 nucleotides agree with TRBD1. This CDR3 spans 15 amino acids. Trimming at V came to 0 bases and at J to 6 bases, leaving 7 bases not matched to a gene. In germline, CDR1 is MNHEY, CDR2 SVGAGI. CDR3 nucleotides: TGTGCCAGCAGTTACTCGACTCAGGGGGGTCCTGAAGCTTTCTTT. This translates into CASSYSTQGGPEAFF.

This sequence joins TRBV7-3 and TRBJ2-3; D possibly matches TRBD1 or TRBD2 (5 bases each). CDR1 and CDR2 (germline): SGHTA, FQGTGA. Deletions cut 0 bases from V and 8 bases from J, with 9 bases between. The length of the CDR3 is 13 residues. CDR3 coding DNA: TGTGCCAGCAGCTTAACGGGGACGGGTACGCAGTATTTT. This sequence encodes CASSLTGTGTQYF.

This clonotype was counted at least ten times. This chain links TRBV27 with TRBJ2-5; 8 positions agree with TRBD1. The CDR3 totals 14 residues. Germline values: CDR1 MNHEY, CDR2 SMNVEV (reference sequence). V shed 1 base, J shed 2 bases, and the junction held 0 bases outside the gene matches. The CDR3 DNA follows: TGTGCCAGCAGTTTATACAGGGGGCAAGAGACCCAGTACTTC. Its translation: CASSLYRGQETQYF.

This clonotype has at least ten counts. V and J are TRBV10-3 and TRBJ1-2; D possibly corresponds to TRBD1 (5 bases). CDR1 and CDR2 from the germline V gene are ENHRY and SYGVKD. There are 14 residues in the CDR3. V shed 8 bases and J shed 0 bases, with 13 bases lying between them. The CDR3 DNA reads TGTGCCATCTCCTGGGACGGATCTAACTATGGCTACACCTTC. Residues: CAISWDGSNYGYTF.